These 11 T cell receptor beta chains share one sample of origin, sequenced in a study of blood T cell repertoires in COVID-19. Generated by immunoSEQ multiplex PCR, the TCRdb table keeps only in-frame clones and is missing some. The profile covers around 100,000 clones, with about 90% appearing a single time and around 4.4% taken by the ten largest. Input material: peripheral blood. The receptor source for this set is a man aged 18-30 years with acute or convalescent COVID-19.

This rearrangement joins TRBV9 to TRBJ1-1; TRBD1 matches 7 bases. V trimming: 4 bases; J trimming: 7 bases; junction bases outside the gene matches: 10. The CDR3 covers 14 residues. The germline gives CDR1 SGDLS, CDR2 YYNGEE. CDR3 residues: CASSLGRDSFEAFF. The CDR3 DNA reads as TGTGCCAGCAGCTTAGGCCGGGACAGCTTTGAAGCTTTCTTT.

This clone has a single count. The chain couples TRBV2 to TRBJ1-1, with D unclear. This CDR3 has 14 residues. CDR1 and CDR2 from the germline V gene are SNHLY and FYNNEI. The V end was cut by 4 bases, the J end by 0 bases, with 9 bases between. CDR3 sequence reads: CASSGQALNTEAFF. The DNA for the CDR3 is TGTGCCAGCAGTGGTCAAGCTTTGAACACTGAAGCTTTCTTT.

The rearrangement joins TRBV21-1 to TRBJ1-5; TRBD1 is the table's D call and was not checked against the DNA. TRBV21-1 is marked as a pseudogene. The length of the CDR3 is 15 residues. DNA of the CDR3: TGTGCCAGCAGCAAAGTGCCAGGGGGCAATCAGCCCCAGCATTTT. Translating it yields CASSKVPGGNQPQHF.

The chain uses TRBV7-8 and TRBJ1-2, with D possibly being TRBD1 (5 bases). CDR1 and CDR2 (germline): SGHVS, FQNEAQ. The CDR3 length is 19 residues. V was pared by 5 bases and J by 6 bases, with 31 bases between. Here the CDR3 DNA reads TGTGCCAGCAGCGCACCTCCCAGGGCTATTCCCCCCAAAGTGAATGGCTACACCTTC. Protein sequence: CASSAPPRAIPPKVNGYTF.

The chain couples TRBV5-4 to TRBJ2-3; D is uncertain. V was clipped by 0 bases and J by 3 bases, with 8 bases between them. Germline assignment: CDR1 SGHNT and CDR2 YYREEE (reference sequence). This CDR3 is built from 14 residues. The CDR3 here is CASSLELSTDTQYF. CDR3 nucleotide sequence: TGTGCCAGCAGCTTGGAATTATCGACAGATACGCAGTATTTT.

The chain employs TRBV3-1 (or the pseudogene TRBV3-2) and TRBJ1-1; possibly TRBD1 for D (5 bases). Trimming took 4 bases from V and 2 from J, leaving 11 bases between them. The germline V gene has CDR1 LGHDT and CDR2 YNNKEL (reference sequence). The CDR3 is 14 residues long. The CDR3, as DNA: TGTGCCAGCAGCCGTTCGGGGGGTAACACTGAAGCTTTCTTT. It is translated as CASSRSGGNTEAFF.

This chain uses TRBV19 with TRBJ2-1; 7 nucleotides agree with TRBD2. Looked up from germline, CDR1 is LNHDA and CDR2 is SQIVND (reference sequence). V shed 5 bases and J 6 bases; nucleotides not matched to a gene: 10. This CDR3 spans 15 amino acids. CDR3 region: CASSYQAGVINEQFF. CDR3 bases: TGTGCCAGTAGTTATCAGGCGGGGGTCATCAATGAGCAGTTCTTC.

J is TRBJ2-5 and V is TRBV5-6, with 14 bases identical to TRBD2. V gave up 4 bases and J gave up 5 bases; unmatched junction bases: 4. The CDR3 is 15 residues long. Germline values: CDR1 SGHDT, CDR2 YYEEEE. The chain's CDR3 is CASSRLAGGMETQYF. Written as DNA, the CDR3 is TGTGCCAGCAGCCGACTAGCGGGAGGGATGGAGACCCAGTACTTC.

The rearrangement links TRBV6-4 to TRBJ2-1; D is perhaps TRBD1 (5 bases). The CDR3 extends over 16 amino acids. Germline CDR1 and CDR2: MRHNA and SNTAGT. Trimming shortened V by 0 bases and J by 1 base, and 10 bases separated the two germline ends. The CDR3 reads CASSDSFRGSYNEQFF. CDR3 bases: TGTGCCAGCAGTGACTCGTTTAGGGGTTCCTACAATGAGCAGTTCTTC.

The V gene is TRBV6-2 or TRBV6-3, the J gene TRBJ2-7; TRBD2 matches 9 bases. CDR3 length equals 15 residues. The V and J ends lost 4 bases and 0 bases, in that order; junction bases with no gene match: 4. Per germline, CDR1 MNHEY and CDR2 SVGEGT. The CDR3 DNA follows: TGTGCCAGCAGTTGGAGCGGGAGGAGCTCCTACGAGCAGTACTTC. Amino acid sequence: CASSWSGRSSYEQYF.

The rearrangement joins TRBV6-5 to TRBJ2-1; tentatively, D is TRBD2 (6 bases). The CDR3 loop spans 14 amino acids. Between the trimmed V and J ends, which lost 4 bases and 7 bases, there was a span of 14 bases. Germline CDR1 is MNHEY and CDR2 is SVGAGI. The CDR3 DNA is TGTGCCAGCAGTTCTCTGGCGGGGTCGAATGAGCAGTTCTTC. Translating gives CASSSLAGSNEQFF.